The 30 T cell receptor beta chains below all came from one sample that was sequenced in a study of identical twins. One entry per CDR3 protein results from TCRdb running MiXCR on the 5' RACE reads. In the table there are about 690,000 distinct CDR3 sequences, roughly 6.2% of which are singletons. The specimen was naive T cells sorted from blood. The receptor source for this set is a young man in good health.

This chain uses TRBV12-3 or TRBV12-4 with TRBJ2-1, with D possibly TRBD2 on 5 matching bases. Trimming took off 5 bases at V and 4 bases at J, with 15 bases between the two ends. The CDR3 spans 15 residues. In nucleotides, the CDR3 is TGTGCCAGCAGTCCCGGTTGGGAGTTTTACAATGAGCAGTTCTTC. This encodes CASSPGWEFYNEQFF.

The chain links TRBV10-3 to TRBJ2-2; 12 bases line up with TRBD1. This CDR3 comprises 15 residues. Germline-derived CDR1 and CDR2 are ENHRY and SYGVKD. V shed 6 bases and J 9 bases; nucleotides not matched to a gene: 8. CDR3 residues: CAISPGQGASRELFF. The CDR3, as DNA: TGTGCCATCAGCCCGGGACAGGGGGCGAGCAGGGAGCTGTTTTTT.

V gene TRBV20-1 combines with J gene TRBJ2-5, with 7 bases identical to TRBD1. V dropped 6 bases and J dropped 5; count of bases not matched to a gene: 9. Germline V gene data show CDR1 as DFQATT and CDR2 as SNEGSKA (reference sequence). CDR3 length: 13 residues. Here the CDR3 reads CSAIRGGRETQYF. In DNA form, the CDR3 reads TGCAGTGCCATAAGAGGGGGCAGGGAGACCCAGTACTTC.

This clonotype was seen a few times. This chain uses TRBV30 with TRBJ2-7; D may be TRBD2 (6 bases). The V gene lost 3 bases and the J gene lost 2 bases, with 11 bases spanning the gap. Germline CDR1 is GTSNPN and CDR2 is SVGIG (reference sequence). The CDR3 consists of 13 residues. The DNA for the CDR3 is TGTGCCTGGAGCCCGACTAGAGCCTACGAGCAGTACGTC. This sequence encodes CAWSPTRAYEQYV.

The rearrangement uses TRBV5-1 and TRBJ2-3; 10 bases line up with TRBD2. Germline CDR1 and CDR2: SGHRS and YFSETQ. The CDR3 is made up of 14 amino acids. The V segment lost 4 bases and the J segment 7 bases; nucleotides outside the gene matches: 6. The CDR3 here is CASSLTSGFYTQYF. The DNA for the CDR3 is TGCGCCAGCAGCCTGACTAGCGGGTTCTATACGCAGTATTTT.

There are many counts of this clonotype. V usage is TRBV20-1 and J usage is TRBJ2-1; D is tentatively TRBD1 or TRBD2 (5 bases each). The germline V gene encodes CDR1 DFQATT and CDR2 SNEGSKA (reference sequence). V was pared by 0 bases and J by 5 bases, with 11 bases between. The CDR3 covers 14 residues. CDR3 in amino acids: CSARDLGAHNEQFF. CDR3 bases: TGCAGTGCTAGAGATCTCGGGGCACACAATGAGCAGTTCTTC.

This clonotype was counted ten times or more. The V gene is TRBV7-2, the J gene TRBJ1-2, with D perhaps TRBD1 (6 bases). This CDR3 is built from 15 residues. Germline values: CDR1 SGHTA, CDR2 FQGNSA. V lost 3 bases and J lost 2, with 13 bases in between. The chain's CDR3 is CASSFRDIQNYGYTF. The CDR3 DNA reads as TGTGCCAGCAGCTTCCGGGACATCCAGAACTATGGCTACACCTTC.

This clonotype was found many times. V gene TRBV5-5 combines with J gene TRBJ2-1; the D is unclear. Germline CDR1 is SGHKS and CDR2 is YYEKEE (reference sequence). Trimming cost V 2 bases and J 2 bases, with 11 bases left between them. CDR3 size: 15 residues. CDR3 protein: CASSLPRGAYNEQFF. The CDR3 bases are TGTGCCAGCAGCTTACCGCGTGGGGCCTACAATGAGCAGTTCTTC. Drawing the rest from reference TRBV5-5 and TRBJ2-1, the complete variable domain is DAGVTQSPTHLIKTRGQQVTLRCSPISGHKSVSWYQQVLGQGPQFIFQYYEKEERGRGNFPDRFSARQFPNYSSELNVNALLLGDSALYLCASSLPRGAYNEQFFGPGTRLTVL.

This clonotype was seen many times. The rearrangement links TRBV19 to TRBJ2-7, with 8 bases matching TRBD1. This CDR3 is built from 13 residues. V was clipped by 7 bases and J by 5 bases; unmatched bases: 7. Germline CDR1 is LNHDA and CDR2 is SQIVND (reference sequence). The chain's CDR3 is CASTQRTGNEQYF. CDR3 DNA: TGTGCCAGTACCCAACGGACAGGGAACGAGCAGTACTTC.

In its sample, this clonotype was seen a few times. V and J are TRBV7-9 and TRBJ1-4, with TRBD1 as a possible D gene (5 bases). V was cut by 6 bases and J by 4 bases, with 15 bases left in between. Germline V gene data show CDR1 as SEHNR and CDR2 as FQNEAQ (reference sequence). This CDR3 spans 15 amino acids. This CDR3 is CASRNPEQVNEKLFF. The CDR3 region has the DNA TGTGCCAGCAGGAATCCCGAACAGGTTAATGAAAAACTGTTTTTT.

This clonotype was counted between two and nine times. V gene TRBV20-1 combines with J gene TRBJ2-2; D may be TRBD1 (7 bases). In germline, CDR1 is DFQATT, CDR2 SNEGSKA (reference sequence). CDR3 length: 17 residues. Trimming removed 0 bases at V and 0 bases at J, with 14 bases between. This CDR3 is CSARDQGGTANTGELFF. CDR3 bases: TGCAGTGCTAGAGATCAAGGAGGGACAGCGAACACCGGGGAGCTGTTTTTT.

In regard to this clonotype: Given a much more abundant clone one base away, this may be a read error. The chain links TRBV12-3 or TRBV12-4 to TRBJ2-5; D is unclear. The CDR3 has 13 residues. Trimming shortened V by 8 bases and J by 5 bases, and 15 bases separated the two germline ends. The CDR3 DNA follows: TGTGCCAGCGGCCCGAAGGGCCGGGAGACCCAGTACTTC. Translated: CASGPKGRETQYF.

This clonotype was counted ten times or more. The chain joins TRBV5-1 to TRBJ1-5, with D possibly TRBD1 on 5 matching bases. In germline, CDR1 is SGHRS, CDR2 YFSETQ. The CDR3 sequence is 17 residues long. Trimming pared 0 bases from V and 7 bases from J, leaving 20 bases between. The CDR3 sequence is CASSLGEAGPGRQPQHF. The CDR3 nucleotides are TGCGCCAGCAGCTTGGGGGAGGCGGGACCGGGACGGCAGCCCCAGCATTTT.

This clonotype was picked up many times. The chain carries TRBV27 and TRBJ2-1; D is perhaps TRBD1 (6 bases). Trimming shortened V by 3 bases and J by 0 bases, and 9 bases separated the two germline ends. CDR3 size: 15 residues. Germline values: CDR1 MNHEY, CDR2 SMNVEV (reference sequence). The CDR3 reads CASSFGQSSYNEQFF. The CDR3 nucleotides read TGTGCCAGCAGTTTCGGACAGAGCTCCTACAATGAGCAGTTCTTC.

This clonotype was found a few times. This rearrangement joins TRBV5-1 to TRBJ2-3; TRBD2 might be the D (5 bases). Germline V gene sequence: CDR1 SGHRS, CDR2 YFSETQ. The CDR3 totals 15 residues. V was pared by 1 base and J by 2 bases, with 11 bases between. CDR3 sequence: CASSLLTGLTDTQYF. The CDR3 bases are TGCGCCAGCAGCTTGCTGACTGGACTCACAGATACGCAGTATTTT.

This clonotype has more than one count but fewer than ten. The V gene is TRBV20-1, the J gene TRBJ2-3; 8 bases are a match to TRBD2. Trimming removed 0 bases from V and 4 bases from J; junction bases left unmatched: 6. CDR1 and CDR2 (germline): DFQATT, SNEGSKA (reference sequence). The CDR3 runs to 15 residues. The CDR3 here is CSARDLREAPDTQYF. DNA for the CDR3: TGCAGTGCTAGAGATTTGCGGGAGGCTCCAGATACGCAGTATTTT.

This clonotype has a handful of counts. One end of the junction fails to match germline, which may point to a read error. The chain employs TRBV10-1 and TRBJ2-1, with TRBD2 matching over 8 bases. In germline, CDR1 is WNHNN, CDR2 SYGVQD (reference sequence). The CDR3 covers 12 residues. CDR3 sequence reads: CASTPSGTSLIF. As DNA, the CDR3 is TGCGCCAGCACCCCGTCCGGGACTAGTTTAATCTTC.

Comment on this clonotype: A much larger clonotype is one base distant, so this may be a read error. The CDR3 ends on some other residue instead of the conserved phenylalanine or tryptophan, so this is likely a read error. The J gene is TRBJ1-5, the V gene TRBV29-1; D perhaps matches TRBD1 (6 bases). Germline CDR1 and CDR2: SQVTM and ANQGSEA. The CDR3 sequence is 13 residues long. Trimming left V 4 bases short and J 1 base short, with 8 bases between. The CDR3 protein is CSVARGSNQPQHY. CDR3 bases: TGCAGCGTTGCTAGGGGGAGCAATCAGCCCCAGCATTAT.

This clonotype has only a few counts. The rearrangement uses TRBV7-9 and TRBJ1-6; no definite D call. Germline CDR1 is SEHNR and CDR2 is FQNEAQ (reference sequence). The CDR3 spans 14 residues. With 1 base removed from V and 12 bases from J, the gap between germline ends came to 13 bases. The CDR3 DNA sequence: TGTGCCAGCAGCTTAGTGCTGGGCGGCGGACCCCTCCACTTT. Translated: CASSLVLGGGPLHF.

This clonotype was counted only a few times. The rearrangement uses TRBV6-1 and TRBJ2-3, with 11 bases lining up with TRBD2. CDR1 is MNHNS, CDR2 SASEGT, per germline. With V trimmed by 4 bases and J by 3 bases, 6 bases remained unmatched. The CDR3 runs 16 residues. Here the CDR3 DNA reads TGTGCCAGCAGTGCCTTATCTAGCGGGAGGACAGATACGCAGTATTTT. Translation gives CASSALSSGRTDTQYF.

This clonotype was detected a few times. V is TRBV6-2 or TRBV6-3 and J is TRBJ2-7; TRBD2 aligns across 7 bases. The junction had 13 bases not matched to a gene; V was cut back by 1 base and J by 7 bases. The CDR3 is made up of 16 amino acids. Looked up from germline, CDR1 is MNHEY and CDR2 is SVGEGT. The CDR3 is CASSYLGSAREGEQYV. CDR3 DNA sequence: TGTGCCAGCAGTTACTTGGGTTCGGCCAGGGAGGGTGAGCAGTACGTC.

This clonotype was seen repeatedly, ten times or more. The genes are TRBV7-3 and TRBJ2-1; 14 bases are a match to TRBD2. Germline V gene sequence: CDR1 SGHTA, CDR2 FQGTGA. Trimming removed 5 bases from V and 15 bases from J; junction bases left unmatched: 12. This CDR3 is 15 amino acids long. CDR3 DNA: TGTGCCAGCAGCCCTAAACCGGGACTAGCGGGAGATTCGTTCTTC. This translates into CASSPKPGLAGDSFF.

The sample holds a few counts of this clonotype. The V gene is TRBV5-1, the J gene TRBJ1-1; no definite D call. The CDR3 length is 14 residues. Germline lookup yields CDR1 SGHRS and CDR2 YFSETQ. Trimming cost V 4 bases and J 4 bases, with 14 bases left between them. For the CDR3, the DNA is TGCGCCAGCAGCGTAGCCAACTGGGGCACTGAAGCTTTCTTT. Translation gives CASSVANWGTEAFF.

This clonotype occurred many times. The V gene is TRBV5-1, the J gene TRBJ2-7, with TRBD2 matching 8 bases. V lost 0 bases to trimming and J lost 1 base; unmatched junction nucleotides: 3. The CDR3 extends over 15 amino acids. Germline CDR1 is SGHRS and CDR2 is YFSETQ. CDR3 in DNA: TGCGCCAGCAGCTTGGGTTCGGGGGGGTCCTACGAGCAGTACGTC. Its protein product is CASSLGSGGSYEQYV.

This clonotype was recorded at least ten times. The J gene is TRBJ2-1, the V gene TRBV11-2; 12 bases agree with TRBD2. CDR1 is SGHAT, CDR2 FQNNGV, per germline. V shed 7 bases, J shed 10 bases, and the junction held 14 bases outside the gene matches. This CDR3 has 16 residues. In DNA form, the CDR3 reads TGTGCCAGCACCCTCTTTCCTAGCGGGAGGGGAGAGGAGCAGTTCTTC. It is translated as CASTLFPSGRGEEQFF.

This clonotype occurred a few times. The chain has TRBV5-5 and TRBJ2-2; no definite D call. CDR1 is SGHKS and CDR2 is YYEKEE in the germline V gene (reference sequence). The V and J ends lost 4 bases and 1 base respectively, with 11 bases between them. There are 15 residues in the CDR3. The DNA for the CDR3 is TGTGCCAGCAGCCCTGTAGAATGGAACACCGGGGAGCTGTTTTTT. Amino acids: CASSPVEWNTGELFF.

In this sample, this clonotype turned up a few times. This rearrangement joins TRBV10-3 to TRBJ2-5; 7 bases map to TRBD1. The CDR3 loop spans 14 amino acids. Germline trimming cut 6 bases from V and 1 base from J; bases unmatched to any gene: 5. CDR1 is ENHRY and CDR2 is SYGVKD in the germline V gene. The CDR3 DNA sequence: TGTGCCATCAGAGGGACAGCCCTCCAAGAGACCCAGTACTTC. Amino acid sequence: CAIRGTALQETQYF.

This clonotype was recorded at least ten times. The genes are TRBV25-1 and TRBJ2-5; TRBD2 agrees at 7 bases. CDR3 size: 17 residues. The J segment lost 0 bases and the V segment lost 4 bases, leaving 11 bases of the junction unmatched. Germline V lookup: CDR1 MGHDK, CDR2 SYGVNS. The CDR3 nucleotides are TGTGCCAGCAGTGTGGGCCCCGCGGGAGAGGACCAAGAGACCCAGTACTTC. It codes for CASSVGPAGEDQETQYF.

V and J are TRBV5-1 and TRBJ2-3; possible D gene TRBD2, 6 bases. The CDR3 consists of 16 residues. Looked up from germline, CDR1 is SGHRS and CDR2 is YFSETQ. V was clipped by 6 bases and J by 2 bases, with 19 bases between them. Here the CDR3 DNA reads TGCGCCAGCAAAATCCAACCCAGCGGGTTCACAGATACGCAGTATTTT. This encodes CASKIQPSGFTDTQYF. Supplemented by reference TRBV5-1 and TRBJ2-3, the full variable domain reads KAGVTQTPRYLIKTRGQQVTLSCSPISGHRSVSWYQQTPGQGLQFLFEYFSETQRNKGNFPGRFSGRQFSNSRSEMNVSTLELGDSALYLCASKIQPSGFTDTQYFGPGTRLTVL.

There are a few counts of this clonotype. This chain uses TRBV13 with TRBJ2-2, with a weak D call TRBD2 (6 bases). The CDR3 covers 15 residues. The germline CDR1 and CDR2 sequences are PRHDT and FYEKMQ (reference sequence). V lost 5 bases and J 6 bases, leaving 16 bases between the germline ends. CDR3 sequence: CASSRPETRPGELFF. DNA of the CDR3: TGTGCCAGCAGCAGGCCCGAGACTAGACCCGGGGAGCTGTTTTTT.